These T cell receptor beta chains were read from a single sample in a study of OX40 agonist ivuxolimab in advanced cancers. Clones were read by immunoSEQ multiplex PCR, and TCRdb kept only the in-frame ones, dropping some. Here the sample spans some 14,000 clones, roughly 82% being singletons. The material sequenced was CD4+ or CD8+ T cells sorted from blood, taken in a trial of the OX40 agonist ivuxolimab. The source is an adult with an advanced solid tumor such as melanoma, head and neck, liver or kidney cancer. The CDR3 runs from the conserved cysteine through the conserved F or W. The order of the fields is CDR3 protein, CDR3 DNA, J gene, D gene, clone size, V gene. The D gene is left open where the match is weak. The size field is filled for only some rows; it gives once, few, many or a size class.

CDR3: CASSKGVGGDEQYF
DNA: TGCGCCAGCAGCAAAGGGGTGGGGGGAGACGAGCAGTACTTC
J: TRBJ2-7
D: .
size: .
V: TRBV4-3

CDR3: CASSEASAGQETQYF
DNA: TGTGCCAGCAGTGAGGCCTCCGCGGGCCAAGAGACCCAGTACTTC
J: TRBJ2-5
D: .
size: .
V: TRBV2

CDR3: CASSPGGTALNIQYF
DNA: TGTGCCAGTAGTCCGGGTGGGACCGCACTAAACATTCAGTACTTC
J: TRBJ2-4
D: .
size: once
V: TRBV19

CDR3: CASSIVGGETQYF
DNA: TGTGCCAGTAGTATAGTGGGGGGGGAGACCCAGTACTTC
J: TRBJ2-5
D: TRBD2
size: .
V: TRBV19

CDR3: CASSFYEGEETQYF
DNA: TGTGCCAGCAGTTTCTATGAGGGGGAAGAGACCCAGTACTTC
J: TRBJ2-5
D: .
size: .
V: TRBV7-9

CDR3: CASSLAGGRQETQYF
DNA: TGTGCCAGCAGTTTAGCGGGGGGCCGCCAAGAGACCCAGTACTTC
J: TRBJ2-5
D: TRBD2
size: .
V: TRBV27

CDR3: CASTEQGLDYGYTF
DNA: TGTGCCAGCACCGAACAGGGCTTGGACTATGGCTACACCTTC
J: TRBJ1-2
D: .
size: once
V: TRBV6-6

CDR3: CASSSGEHSYNSPLHF
DNA: TGTGCCAGCAGCTCGGGCGAGCACTCCTATAATTCACCCCTCCACTTT
J: TRBJ1-6
D: .
size: once
V: TRBV9

CDR3: CASVGGGRGGELFF
DNA: TGTGCCAGCGTTGGTGGCGGGCGAGGCGGGGAGCTGTTTTTT
J: TRBJ2-2
D: .
size: .
V: TRBV6-5

CDR3: CASSSSTPGGAFF
DNA: TGTGCCAGCAGCTCTTCTACCCCTGGAGGAGCTTTCTTT
J: TRBJ1-1
D: .
size: .
V: TRBV13

CDR3: CASSQERGGEQYF
DNA: TGTGCCAGCAGCCAAGAAAGGGGCGGCGAGCAGTACTTC
J: TRBJ2-7
D: .
size: once
V: TRBV4-2

CDR3: CASSLDETSGERDNEQFF
DNA: TGCGCCAGCAGCTTGGACGAGACTAGCGGGGAAAGGGACAATGAGCAGTTCTTC
J: TRBJ2-1
D: TRBD2
size: .
V: TRBV5-1

CDR3: CASSPRTGTGRQETQYF
DNA: TGTGCCAGCAGCCCGCGAACCGGGACAGGGAGGCAAGAGACCCAGTACTTC
J: TRBJ2-5
D: TRBD1
size: once
V: TRBV7-9

CDR3: CALETGTSSGELFF
DNA: TGTGCCTTAGAAACCGGGACTTCATCCGGGGAGCTGTTTTTT
J: TRBJ2-2
D: .
size: .
V: TRBV30

CDR3: CASSSGPRRGTGELFF
DNA: TGTGCCAGCAGCTCGGGACCCCGCCGAGGTACCGGGGAGCTGTTTTTT
J: TRBJ2-2
D: .
size: few
V: TRBV5-4

CDR3: CASSHWGANTEAFF
DNA: TGTGCCAGCAGCCATTGGGGCGCGAACACTGAAGCTTTCTTT
J: TRBJ1-1
D: .
size: .
V: TRBV4-2

CDR3: CASSPQTEAFF
DNA: TGTGCCAGCAGTCCCCAGACTGAAGCTTTCTTT
J: TRBJ1-1
D: .
size: .
V: TRBV6-1

CDR3: CASSFRDLQDQSYEQYF
DNA: TGTGCCAGCAGTTTTCGGGATCTACAAGATCAATCCTACGAGCAGTACTTC
J: TRBJ2-7
D: .
size: .
V: TRBV28

CDR3: CASSLLRDSSYEQYF
DNA: TGTGCCAGCAGTTTACTCCGGGACAGTTCCTACGAGCAGTACTTC
J: TRBJ2-7
D: TRBD1
size: .
V: TRBV28

CDR3: CASSFLQGPYEQYF
DNA: TGTGCCAGCAGCTTTTTACAGGGCCCCTACGAGCAGTACTTC
J: TRBJ2-7
D: .
size: .
V: TRBV5-8

CDR3: CASRSSAGGFYEQYF
DNA: TGTGCCAGCAGATCTTCGGCGGGAGGGTTTTACGAGCAGTACTTC
J: TRBJ2-7
D: TRBD2
size: .
V: TRBV27

CDR3: CASSAGQGANQPQHF
DNA: TGTGCCAGCAGTGCTGGACAGGGGGCTAATCAGCCCCAGCATTTT
J: TRBJ1-5
D: TRBD1
size: once
V: TRBV25-1

CDR3: CASSPLDTLSSYEQYF
DNA: TGTGCCAGCAGTCCACTCGACACCCTGAGCTCCTACGAGCAGTACTTC
J: TRBJ2-7
D: .
size: .
V: TRBV27

CDR3: CASRQGSGIDNEQFF
DNA: TGTGCCAGCAGACAAGGTAGCGGGATTGACAATGAGCAGTTCTTC
J: TRBJ2-1
D: TRBD2
size: once
V: TRBV28

CDR3: CASSFTGDGGYTF
DNA: TGTGCCAGCAGCTTTACAGGGGACGGTGGCTACACCTTC
J: TRBJ1-2
D: TRBD1
size: .
V: TRBV27

CDR3: CASSFVLADTQYF
DNA: TGTGCCAGCAGTTTCGTCCTCGCAGATACGCAGTATTTT
J: TRBJ2-3
D: .
size: .
V: TRBV28

CDR3: CATSRVGLSNQPQHF
DNA: TGTGCCACCAGCAGAGTAGGGCTTAGCAATCAGCCCCAGCATTTT
J: TRBJ1-5
D: .
size: few
V: TRBV15

CDR3: CANLFSYEQYF
DNA: TGTGCCAATCTCTTCAGCTACGAGCAGTACTTC
J: TRBJ2-7
D: .
size: .
V: TRBV14

CDR3: CASSPGDEQFF
DNA: TGTGCCAGCAGTCCGGGGGATGAGCAGTTCTTC
J: TRBJ2-1
D: .
size: .
V: TRBV6-5

CDR3: CASSYGTGNYGHTF
DNA: TGTGCCAGCAGCTATGGGACGGGGAACTATGGCCACACCTTC
J: TRBJ1-2
D: .
size: .
V: TRBV28

CDR3: CTSRCVRKTYGYTF
DNA: TGCACCAGCAGATGTGTGCGAAAGACCTATGGCTACACCTTC
J: TRBJ1-2
D: .
size: .
V: TRBV1

CDR3: CASSPAGGETQYF
DNA: TGTGCCAGCAGCCCGGCGGGCGGGGAGACCCAGTACTTC
J: TRBJ2-5
D: .
size: .
V: TRBV7-9

CDR3: CASSLSPSYEQYF
DNA: TGTGCCAGCAGCTTATCCCCCTCCTACGAGCAGTACTTC
J: TRBJ2-7
D: .
size: .
V: TRBV7-9

CDR3: CASSPGHLLAGELFF
DNA: TGTGCCAGCAGTCCGGGACATCTCCTCGCCGGGGAGCTGTTTTTT
J: TRBJ2-2
D: .
size: .
V: TRBV27

CDR3: CASSQGQGSGNTIYF
DNA: TGCGCCAGCAGCCAAGGACAGGGGTCTGGAAACACCATATATTTT
J: TRBJ1-3
D: TRBD1
size: .
V: TRBV4-3

CDR3: CASSLEGDSSYEQYF
DNA: TGTGCCAGCAGCTTAGAAGGGGACAGCTCCTACGAGCAGTACTTC
J: TRBJ2-7
D: TRBD1
size: .
V: TRBV7-3

CDR3: CASSPGPGTEAFF
DNA: TGCGCCAGCAGCCCCGGGCCGGGGACTGAAGCTTTCTTT
J: TRBJ1-1
D: .
size: .
V: TRBV4-1

CDR3: CASSLGDGYTF
DNA: TGTGCCAGCAGCCTGGGGGATGGCTACACCTTC
J: TRBJ1-2
D: .
size: .
V: TRBV9

CDR3: CASSHPGTSGRSGELFF
DNA: TGCGCCAGCAGCCATCCCGGGACTAGCGGGAGATCCGGGGAGCTGTTTTTT
J: TRBJ2-2
D: TRBD2
size: .
V: TRBV4-1

CDR3: CASSLGQDYEQYF
DNA: TGTGCCAGCAGTCTCGGACAGGACTATGAGCAGTACTTC
J: TRBJ2-7
D: .
size: few
V: TRBV28

CDR3: CASSLGGFQPQHF
DNA: TGTGCCAGCAGCTTAGGAGGGTTTCAGCCCCAGCATTTT
J: TRBJ1-5
D: .
size: medium-sized
V: TRBV7-9

CDR3: CASSSGTLGGEKLFF
DNA: TGTGCCAGCAGCTCAGGGACCCTAGGTGGTGAAAAACTGTTTTTT
J: TRBJ1-4
D: .
size: .
V: TRBV7-6

CDR3: CAWGIQTNYEQYF
DNA: TGTGCCTGGGGGATACAGACTAACTACGAGCAGTACTTC
J: TRBJ2-7
D: .
size: few
V: TRBV30

CDR3: CASSLVRTGGRYEQYF
DNA: TGTGCCAGCAGTTTAGTTAGGACAGGGGGTCGGTACGAGCAGTACTTC
J: TRBJ2-7
D: TRBD1
size: .
V: TRBV28

CDR3: CASSLMLTTDTQYF
DNA: TGTGCCAGCAGTTTAATGCTCACGACAGATACGCAGTATTTT
J: TRBJ2-3
D: .
size: .
V: TRBV27